The 4 T cell receptor beta chains presented below share a single source sample, sequenced in a study of PD-1 blockade in classical Hodgkin lymphoma. The data were produced by immunoSEQ multiplex PCR, yet TCRdb's version contains in-frame clones alone and is incomplete. This table holds about 46,000 clones, about 73% found once. All trial patients relapsed after autologous stem cell transplantation. The sequencing here drew on peripheral blood mononuclear cells (PBMCs), taken at baseline. The receptors shown here come from a human donor with classical Hodgkin lymphoma.

The chain uses TRBV27 and TRBJ1-5; 7 nucleotides match TRBD1. The CDR3 runs 17 residues. Germline values: CDR1 MNHEY, CDR2 SMNVEV (reference sequence). V was clipped by 4 bases and J by 4 bases; unmatched bases: 13. The CDR3 coding sequence is TGTGCCAGCAGTTCGACAGGGCGGGACGGGAGTAATCAGCCCCAGCATTTT. Translated: CASSSTGRDGSNQPQHF.

As DNA, the CDR3 is TGTGCCAGCAGTGACTTGGACATTTTCTCCTACGAGCAGTACTTC. Amino acid sequence: CASSDLDIFSYEQYF. This chain uses TRBV25-1 with TRBJ2-7; perhaps TRBD1 as D (5 bases). Trimming cost V 3 bases and J 0 bases, with 12 bases left between them. Germline CDR1 reads MGHDK; CDR2 reads SYGVNS. The CDR3 is made up of 15 amino acids.

The chain recombines TRBV9 with TRBJ2-7; D not certain. Germline CDR1 SGDLS, CDR2 YYNGEE. Trimming stripped 3 bases from V and 0 bases from J, with 13 bases between. This CDR3 spans 15 amino acids. CDR3 coding DNA: TGTGCCAGCAGCGCTTACGACGGGTCCTCCTACGAGCAGTACTTC. Encoded protein: CASSAYDGSSYEQYF.

Many counts were recorded for this clone. V usage is TRBV19 and J usage is TRBJ1-2, with 7 bases matching TRBD1. This CDR3 contains 14 residues. CDR1 and CDR2 (germline): LNHDA, SQIVND (reference sequence). With 3 bases clipped from V and 4 bases from J, the junction kept 5 bases outside the gene matches. CDR3 in DNA: TGTGCCAGTAGTATGACCTGGGACAGCTATGGCTACACCTTC. Translating it yields CASSMTWDSYGYTF.